The next 3 T cell receptor beta chains were all read from a single sample in a study of spatial heterogeneity in lung cancer. As for time point: sample taken at primary tumor resection. Unsorted samples of tumor, nontumor lung or frozen PBMC had their whole RNA sequenced. MiXCR, applied by TCRdb to the 5' RACE reads, yields one record per CDR3 protein. The sample has fewer than 15,000 distinct CDR3 sequences; approximately 15% are singletons. The source material was PBMCs, sampled at surgery. Every receptor here comes from a male donor with early-stage non-small cell lung cancer.

V gene TRBV19 combines with J gene TRBJ2-2, with D unclear. Trimming took off 11 bases at V and 4 bases at J, with 14 bases between the two ends. CDR3 length equals 13 residues. CDR1 is LNHDA, CDR2 SQIVND, per germline (reference sequence). The CDR3 sequence: CALGISGTGELFF. DNA for the CDR3: TGTGCCTTAGGGATAAGTGGCACCGGGGAGCTGTTTTTT.

This sequence joins TRBV2 and TRBJ2-1, with D possibly being TRBD2 (6 bases). The CDR3 covers 15 residues. Trimming stripped 9 bases from V and 8 bases from J, with 23 bases between. The germline CDR1 and CDR2 sequences are SNHLY and FYNNEI. The CDR3 DNA is TGTGCCAGTACACCCGTGGGACTCAGTTCCGATGAGCAGTTCTTC. Protein product: CASTPVGLSSDEQFF.

V usage is TRBV6-6 and J usage is TRBJ1-1, with D tentatively TRBD1 (6 bases). Deletions cut 7 bases from V and 1 base from J, with 16 bases between. The CDR3 spans 15 residues. Germline CDR1 and CDR2: MNHNY and SVGAGI (reference sequence). CDR3 DNA: TGTGCCAGCACCCCCCAGGGGCACCAGAACACTGAAGCTTTCTTT. It yields the protein CASTPQGHQNTEAFF.